This T cell receptor (beta chain) stems from a study of TIL therapy for anti-PD-1-resistant metastatic lung cancer. Overall study findings and caveats: Many TIL product clones were absent from baseline tumor, suggesting clonal contraction.

CDR3 size: 14 residues. Germline lookup yields CDR1 WSHSY and CDR2 SAAADI. V gave up 6 bases and J gave up 8 bases; unmatched junction bases: 8. Sequencing used immunoSEQ v3. The data were produced by immunoSEQ multiplex PCR, yet TCRdb's version contains in-frame clones alone and is incomplete. Among roughly 92,000 clones listed, about 71% were seen once. Stated time point: pre-treatment sample, taken before nivolumab and TIL therapy. The tumor samples were excised metastases, mostly pleural nodules or supraclavicular lymph nodes. With regard to this clone: Antigen specificity is unknown.

The V gene is TRBV10-2, the J gene TRBJ1-4; 8 bases align to TRBD1. The receptor's source is a person between 25 and 79 years old with non-small cell lung cancer. This sample comprised tumor tissue, obtained at baseline. As DNA, the CDR3 is TGCGCCAGCAGAGAGACAGGGGAAGGCGAAAAACTGTTTTTT. It is translated as CASRETGEGEKLFF.